This TCR beta chain was identified in a study of CD8+ T cells in alopecia areata. It was cDNA, reverse transcribed from extracted RNA, that served as the sequencing template. TCRdb's table, derived via immunoSEQ multiplex PCR, lists solely in-frame clones and lacks some. The table has 130,000 or so clones, about 86% seen once; the top ten hold approximately 13%. V dropped 3 bases and J dropped 5 bases, with 10 bases sitting between them. Germline V gene lookup returns CDR1 MGHRA and CDR2 YSYEKL. This CDR3 is 13 amino acids long. The treatment: oral pan-JAK inhibitor, 5-10 mg twice daily. The rearrangement joins TRBV4-1 to TRBJ2-5; TRBD2 might be the D (6 bases). The specimen comprised CD8+ T cells sorted from blood, sampled at week 4, from a patient treated with tofacitinib. This clonotype was sampled from a human donor with alopecia areata. The CDR3 sequence: CASSQIGGETQYF. The CDR3 DNA reads TGCGCCAGCAGCCAGATAGGAGGGGAGACCCAGTACTTC.